This record looks at one TCR beta chain sequence and its context. CDR1 is SNHLY and CDR2 is FYNNEI in the germline V gene. Losses at the gene ends were 9 bases for V and 6 bases for J; bases not matched to a gene: 5. CDR3 size: 11 residues. This record comes from a study of graft-versus-host responses after intestinal transplantation. Study-wide context: Each of the recipients got a multivisceral, liver-intestinal, or isolated intestinal transplant. Anti-thymocyte globulin induction, then tacrolimus and steroids for two to four years, went to all recipients.

Sequencing used immunoSEQ multiplex PCR; TCRdb keeps in-frame clones, though not all of them. The table shows about 54,000 clones, with 75% to 95% occurring only once. This material consisted of PBMCs, taken 650 to 690 days after intestinal transplant. This chain uses TRBV2 with TRBJ2-7; 7 nucleotides agree with TRBD1. This TCR was recovered from a human patient who received an intestinal transplant, so some T cells may come from the graft donor. The DNA for the CDR3 is TGTGCCAGACAACAGGGGTCCGAGCAGTACTTC. This encodes CARQQGSEQYF.